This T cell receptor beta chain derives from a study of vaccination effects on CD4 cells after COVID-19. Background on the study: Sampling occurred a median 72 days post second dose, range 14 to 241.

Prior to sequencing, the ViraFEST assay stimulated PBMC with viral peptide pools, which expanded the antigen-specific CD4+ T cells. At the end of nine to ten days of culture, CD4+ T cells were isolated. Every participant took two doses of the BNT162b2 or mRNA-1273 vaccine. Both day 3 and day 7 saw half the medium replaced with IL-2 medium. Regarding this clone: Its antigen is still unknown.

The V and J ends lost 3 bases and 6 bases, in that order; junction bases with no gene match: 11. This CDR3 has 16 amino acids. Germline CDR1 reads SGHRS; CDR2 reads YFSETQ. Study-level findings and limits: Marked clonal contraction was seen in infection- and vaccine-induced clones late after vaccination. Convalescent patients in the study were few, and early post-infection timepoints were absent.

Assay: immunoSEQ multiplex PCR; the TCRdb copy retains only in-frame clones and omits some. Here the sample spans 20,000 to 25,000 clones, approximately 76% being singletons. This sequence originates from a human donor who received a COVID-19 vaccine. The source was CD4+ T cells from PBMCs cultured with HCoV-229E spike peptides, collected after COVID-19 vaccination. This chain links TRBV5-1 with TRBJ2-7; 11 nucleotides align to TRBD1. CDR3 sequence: CASSSAFGQGAAEQYF. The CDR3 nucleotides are TGCGCCAGCAGCTCGGCGTTCGGACAGGGGGCAGCCGAGCAGTACTTC.